The 18 T cell receptor beta chains presented below share a single source sample, sequenced in a study of breast tumors, draining lymph nodes, adjacent tissues. The lymph nodes were axillary draining lymph nodes from breast cancer patients. From the multiplex PCR reads, TCRdb called clonotypes with MiXCR, one entry per CDR3 protein. Counted here are some 100,000 distinct CDR3 sequences, around 20% occurring once; the ten biggest clones make up 1% to 1.5%. The sequenced sample consisted of axillary lymph node tissue. These receptors were collected from a female donor with breast cancer. Some clones in this sample may be carry-over from other donors' samples.

This chain's CDR3 is CAWTTGSLGEKLFF. The CDR3 coding sequence is TGTGCCTGGACGACAGGGTCCTTAGGGGAAAAACTGTTTTTT. The chain carries TRBV30 and TRBJ1-4; 7 nucleotides agree with TRBD1. V lost 4 bases to trimming and J lost 8 bases; unmatched junction nucleotides: 10. CDR1 is GTSNPN and CDR2 is SVGIG in the germline V gene (reference sequence). The CDR3 consists of 14 residues.

The sample holds one count of this clonotype. Being one base from a much bigger clone, this may be a read error. The rearrangement joins TRBV13 to TRBJ2-3, with TRBD2 as a possible D gene (6 bases). The CDR3 is made up of 15 amino acids. Germline V gene sequence: CDR1 PRHDT, CDR2 FYEKMQ (reference sequence). V was clipped by 3 bases and J by 2 bases, with 12 bases between them. The CDR3 nucleotides are TGTGCCAGCAGCTTTCGGGGGAACCTCACAGATACGCAGTATTTT. Translating gives CASSFRGNLTDTQYF.

On this clonotype itself: A single base separates this from a much larger clone, so it may be a read error. The chain recombines TRBV7-9 with TRBJ2-2, with D unresolved. Trimming removed 4 bases at V and 4 bases at J, with 7 bases between. Germline V lookup: CDR1 SEHNR, CDR2 FQNEAQ (reference sequence). The CDR3 totals 13 residues. The CDR3 is CASSSYSTGELFF. DNA for the CDR3: TGTGCCAGCAGCTCATACAGCACCGGGGAGCTGTTTTTT.

The table lists this clonotype with many counts. The CDR3 bases are TGTGCCAGTGGTAAGGGAGGGTTCAATCAGCCCCAGCATTTT. It translates to CASGKGGFNQPQHF. The V and J genes are TRBV9 and TRBJ1-5; D remains unclear. The V gene's germline CDR1 is SGDLS and CDR2 YYNGEE. The CDR3 length is 14 residues. Deletions cut 8 bases from V and 3 bases from J, with 15 bases between.

V and J are TRBV27 and TRBJ1-5; D is possibly TRBD1 (5 bases). CDR3 length: 13 amino acids. V was shortened by 2 bases and J by 8 bases, with 10 bases between the two germline ends. Germline values: CDR1 MNHEY, CDR2 SMNVEV (reference sequence). CDR3 in DNA: TGTGCCAGCAGTTTACGGGGGTTGGAGCCCCAGCATTTT. It translates to CASSLRGLEPQHF.

The sample holds many counts of this clonotype. The chain carries TRBV12-5 and TRBJ2-7, with D uncertain. The germline V gene encodes CDR1 LGHNT and CDR2 FRNRAP. The CDR3 loop spans 21 amino acids. Trimming took off 0 bases at V and 7 bases at J, with 34 bases between the two ends. The CDR3 DNA follows: TGTGCTAGTGGTTTGGTCACTGCCCTGCGATCTACTAAACAGAAGGCTAATGAGCAGTACTTC. Translating it yields CASGLVTALRSTKQKANEQYF.

This clonotype was seen more than once but under ten times. The rearrangement joins TRBV6-1 to TRBJ1-3; TRBD1 agrees at 8 bases. Germline loops: CDR1 MNHNS, CDR2 SASEGT. The CDR3 is 20 amino acids. The J segment lost 3 bases and the V segment lost 5 bases, leaving 21 bases of the junction unmatched. CDR3 coding DNA: TGTGCCAGCAGTATGGGACAGGACAAAGGAGCTCCACTCCTTGGAAACACCATATATTTT. This sequence encodes CASSMGQDKGAPLLGNTIYF.

This clonotype was counted many times. The V and J genes are TRBV29-1 and TRBJ2-5, with D perhaps being TRBD1 or TRBD2 (5 bases each). Trimming stripped 6 bases from V and 5 bases from J, with 19 bases between. CDR3 size: 14 residues. Germline loops: CDR1 SQVTM, CDR2 ANQGSEA. The CDR3 spells CSVERDDPTETQYF. CDR3 coding DNA: TGCAGCGTCGAGAGGGACGACCCCACGGAGACCCAGTACTTC. The entire variable domain, with the rest obtained from reference TRBV29-1 and TRBJ2-5, is as follows: SAVISQKPSRDICQRGTSLTIQCQVDSQVTMMFWYRQQPGQSLTLIATANQGSEATYESGFVIDKFPISRPNLTFSTLTVSNMSPEDSSIYLCSVERDDPTETQYFGPGTRLLVL.

This clonotype was observed many times. V gene TRBV20-1 combines with J gene TRBJ1-6; 8 bases line up with TRBD1. Germline lookup yields CDR1 DFQATT and CDR2 SNEGSKA (reference sequence). The J segment lost 3 bases and the V segment lost 0 bases, leaving 7 bases of the junction unmatched. The CDR3 consists of 17 residues. The CDR3 DNA is TGCAGTGCTAGAGACAGGGCAGGGGGCGGCTATAATTCACCCCTCCACTTT. This translates into CSARDRAGGGYNSPLHF.

This clonotype was seen ten or more times. The rearrangement joins TRBV2 to TRBJ1-2, with 9 bases aligning to TRBD1. The trim removed 7 bases at V and 3 bases at J, leaving 3 bases unmatched. Germline CDR1 is SNHLY and CDR2 is FYNNEI. The CDR3 length is 13 residues. In DNA form, the CDR3 reads TGTGCCAGCAAGGGACAGGGACACTATGGCTACACCTTC. The encoded protein is CASKGQGHYGYTF.

Many counts were recorded for this clonotype. This chain uses TRBV4-1 with TRBJ2-3; a possible D gene is TRBD2 (6 bases). This CDR3 contains 17 residues. The V gene's germline CDR1 is MGHRA and CDR2 YSYEKL. V gave up 5 bases and J gave up 1 base, with 19 bases separating them. This CDR3 reads CASSKIPGGSGTDTQYF. The CDR3 region has the DNA TGCGCCAGCAGCAAAATTCCCGGGGGATCGGGCACAGATACGCAGTATTTT.

Notes on this clonotype: This clone may be a read error of a much larger clone one base away. The chain is built from TRBV5-1 and TRBJ1-4; D remains ambiguous. Germline CDR1 and CDR2: SGHRS and YFSETQ. The CDR3 has 15 residues. The CDR3 DNA sequence: TGCGCCAGCAGCCGAAGTGATGCAACTAATGAAAAACTGCTTTTT. Its translation: CASSRSDATNEKLLF.

Here the CDR3 reads CASSATGTGRGNRATGELFF. The CDR3, as DNA: TGCGCCAGCAGCGCAACCGGGACAGGGAGGGGGAATAGGGCAACCGGGGAGCTGTTTTTT. This chain uses TRBV5-1 with TRBJ2-2, with 9 positions matching TRBD1. J gave up 5 bases and V 4 bases, and 21 bases lay outside the gene matches. The CDR3 extends over 20 amino acids. Germline-derived CDR1 and CDR2 are SGHRS and YFSETQ.

Many counts were recorded for this clonotype. V is TRBV28 and J is TRBJ1-2, with 7 bases that match TRBD1. CDR3 length equals 14 residues. After removal of 5 bases from V and 1 base from J, the junction contained 4 bases not matched to a gene. CDR1 and CDR2 from the germline V gene are MDHEN and SYDVKM. This CDR3 is CASSQGGVNYGYTF. The DNA of the CDR3 is TGTGCCAGCAGTCAGGGGGGCGTTAACTATGGCTACACCTTC.

As regards this clonotype: A much bigger clone sits one base away, suggesting this may be a read error. This chain uses TRBV19 with TRBJ1-2; possible D gene TRBD1, 5 bases. The CDR3 has 14 residues. The germline V gene encodes CDR1 LNHDA and CDR2 SQIVND (reference sequence). Trimming left V 6 bases short and J 3 bases short, with 14 bases between. The CDR3 nucleotides read TGTGCCAGTAGGAGGACAAGGGCTGACTATGGCTACACCTTC. This encodes CASRRTRADYGYTF.

This clonotype was counted a few times. V gene TRBV27 combines with J gene TRBJ1-4; the D gene is possibly TRBD1 (5 bases). Germline-derived CDR1 and CDR2 are MNHEY and SMNVEV (reference sequence). Trimming pared 4 bases from V and 12 bases from J, leaving 21 bases between. This CDR3 contains 15 residues. CDR3 residues: CASSSPNQGRAELFF. DNA of the CDR3: TGTGCCAGCAGTTCCCCCAACCAGGGCCGCGCGGAACTGTTTTTT.

This clonotype was counted many times. The rearrangement uses TRBV25-1 and TRBJ1-2; D gene uncertain. The V end was cut by 2 bases, the J end by 4 bases, with 14 bases between. Germline values: CDR1 MGHDK, CDR2 SYGVNS. The CDR3 consists of 15 residues. The CDR3 spells CASSEVADPSYGYTF. CDR3 DNA: TGTGCCAGCAGTGAAGTGGCGGACCCTAGCTATGGCTACACCTTC.

Regarding this clonotype: Being one base from a much bigger clone, this may be a read error. The chain joins TRBV5-4 to TRBJ2-5; TRBD1 matches at 7 bases. Germline V CDR1 and CDR2: SGHNT, YYREEE (reference sequence). This CDR3 spans 14 amino acids. Germline trimming cut 4 bases from V and 1 base from J; bases unmatched to any gene: 4. CDR3 sequence reads: CASSGGQIQETQYF. The CDR3 DNA is TGTGCCAGCAGCGGGGGACAGATCCAAGAGACCCAGTACTTC.